This T cell receptor (beta chain) was sequenced in a study of blood T cell repertoires in COVID-19. Per the original methods: Cell counts per sample came from amplifying reference gene primers. The repertoire was sequenced with immunoSEQ multiplex PCR; TCRdb's copy has only in-frame clones and lacks some. Clonal size and the V and J genes are those of that table, whereas D and trimming came from the DNA. Among around 200,000 clones listed, approximately 90% were seen once. Recruits, aged roughly 18 to 95 years, lived in 20 to 30 US areas. Participants had their cohort set by participant-reported clinical history. Germline assignment: CDR1 KGHDR and CDR2 SFDVKD. The V and J ends lost 7 bases and 8 bases, in that order; junction bases with no gene match: 6. The CDR3 consists of 12 residues.

The chain couples TRBV24-1 to TRBJ1-1; 7 bases are a match to TRBD1. Sequencing was done on a sample of PBMCs or T cells enriched from blood (not recorded which). This TCR came from a woman aged 40 to 50 with acute COVID-19. The CDR3, as DNA: TGTGCCACCAGCCAACAGGGGTTCGAAGCTTTCTTT. This encodes CATSQQGFEAFF.